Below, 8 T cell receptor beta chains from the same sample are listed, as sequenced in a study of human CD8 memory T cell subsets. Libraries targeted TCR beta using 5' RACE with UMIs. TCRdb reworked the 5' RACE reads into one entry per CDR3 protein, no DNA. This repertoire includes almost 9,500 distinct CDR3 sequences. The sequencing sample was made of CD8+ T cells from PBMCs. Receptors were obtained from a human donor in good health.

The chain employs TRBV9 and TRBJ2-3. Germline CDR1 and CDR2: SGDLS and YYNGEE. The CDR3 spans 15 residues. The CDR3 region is CASSVVWASGDTQYF. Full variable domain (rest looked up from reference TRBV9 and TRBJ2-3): DSGVTQTPKHLITATGQRVTLRCSPRSGDLSVYWYQQSLDQGLQFLIQYYNGEERAKGNILERFSAQQFPDLHSELNLSSLELGDSALYFCASSVVWASGDTQYFGPGTRLTVL.

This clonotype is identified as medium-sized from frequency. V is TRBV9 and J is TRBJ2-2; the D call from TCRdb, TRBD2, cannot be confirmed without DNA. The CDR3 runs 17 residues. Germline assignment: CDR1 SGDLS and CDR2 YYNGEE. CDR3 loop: CASSLSPRREHTGELFF.

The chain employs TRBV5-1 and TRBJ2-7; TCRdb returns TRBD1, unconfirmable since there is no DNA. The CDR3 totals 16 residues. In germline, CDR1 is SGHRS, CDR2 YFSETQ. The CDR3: CASSPGQGAFLYEQYF.

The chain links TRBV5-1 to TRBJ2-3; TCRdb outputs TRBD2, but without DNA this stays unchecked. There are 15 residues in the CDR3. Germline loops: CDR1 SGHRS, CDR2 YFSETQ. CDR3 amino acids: CASSFQGLPTDTQYF.

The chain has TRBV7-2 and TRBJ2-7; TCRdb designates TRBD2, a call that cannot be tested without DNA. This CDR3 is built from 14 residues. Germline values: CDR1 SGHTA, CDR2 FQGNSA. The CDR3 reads CASSTLAGAHEQYF.

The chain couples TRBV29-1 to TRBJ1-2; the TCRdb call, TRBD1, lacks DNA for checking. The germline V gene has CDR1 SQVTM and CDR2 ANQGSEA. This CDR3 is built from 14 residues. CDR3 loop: CSAPGTGGENGYTF.

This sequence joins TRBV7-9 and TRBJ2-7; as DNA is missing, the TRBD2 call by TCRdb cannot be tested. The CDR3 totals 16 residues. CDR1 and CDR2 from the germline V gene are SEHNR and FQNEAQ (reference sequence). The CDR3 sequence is CASSPRDGALVDEQYF. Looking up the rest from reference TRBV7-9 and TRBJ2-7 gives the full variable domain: DTGVSQNPRHKITKRGQNVTFRCDPISEHNRLYWYRQTLGQGPEFLTYFQNEAQLEKSRLLSDRFSAERPKGSFSTLEIQRTEQGDSAMYLCASSPRDGALVDEQYFGPGTRLTVT.

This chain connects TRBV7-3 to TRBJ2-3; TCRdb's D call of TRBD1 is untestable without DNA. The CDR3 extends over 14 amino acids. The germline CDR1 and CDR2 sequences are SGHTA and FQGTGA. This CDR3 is CASSFDGGADTQYF.